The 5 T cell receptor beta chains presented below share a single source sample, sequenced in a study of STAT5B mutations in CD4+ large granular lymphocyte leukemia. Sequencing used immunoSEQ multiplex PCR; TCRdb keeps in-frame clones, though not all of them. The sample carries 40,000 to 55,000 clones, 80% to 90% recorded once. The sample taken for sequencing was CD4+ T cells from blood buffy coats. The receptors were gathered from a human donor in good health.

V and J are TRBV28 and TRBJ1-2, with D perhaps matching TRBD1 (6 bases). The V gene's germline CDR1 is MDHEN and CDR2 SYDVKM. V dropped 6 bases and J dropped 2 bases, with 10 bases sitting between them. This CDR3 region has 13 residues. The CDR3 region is CASRDSPNYGYTF. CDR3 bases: TGTGCCAGCAGGGACAGCCCGAACTATGGCTACACCTTC.

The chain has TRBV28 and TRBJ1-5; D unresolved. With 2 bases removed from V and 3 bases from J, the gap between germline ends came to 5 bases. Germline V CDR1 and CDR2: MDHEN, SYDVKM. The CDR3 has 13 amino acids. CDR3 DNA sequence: TGTGCCAGCAGTTTAACAGTCAATCAGCCCCAGCATTTT. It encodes CASSLTVNQPQHF.

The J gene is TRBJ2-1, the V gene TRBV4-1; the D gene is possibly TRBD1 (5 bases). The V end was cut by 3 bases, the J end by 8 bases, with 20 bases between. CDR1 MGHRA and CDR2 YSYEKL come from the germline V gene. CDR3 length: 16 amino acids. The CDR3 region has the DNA TGCGCCAGCAGCCAGACGACAGCCCGGCTTACCGATGAGCAGTTCTTC. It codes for CASSQTTARLTDEQFF.

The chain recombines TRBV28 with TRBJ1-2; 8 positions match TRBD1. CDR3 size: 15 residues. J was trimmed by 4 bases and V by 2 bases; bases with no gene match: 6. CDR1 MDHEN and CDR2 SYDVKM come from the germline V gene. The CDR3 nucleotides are TGTGCCAGCAGTTTAGGACAGGGATTCGGCTATGGCTACACCTTC. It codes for CASSLGQGFGYGYTF.

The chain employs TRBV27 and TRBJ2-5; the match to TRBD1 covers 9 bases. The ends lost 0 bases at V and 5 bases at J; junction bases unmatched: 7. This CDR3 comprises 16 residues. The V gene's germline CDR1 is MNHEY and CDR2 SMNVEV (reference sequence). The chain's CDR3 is CASSLSYTGGGETQYF. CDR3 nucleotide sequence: TGTGCCAGCAGTTTATCATACACAGGGGGCGGGGAGACCCAGTACTTC.